These 10 T cell receptor beta chains were sequenced from one sample in a study of T cell responses to AZD1222 COVID-19 vaccine (dated by TCRdb to 2020 to 2022). In the paper's terms, the time point label means: baseline before first vaccination. Interpreted using the paper, the treatment or condition label stands for: meningococcal conjugate vaccine given as trial control. Libraries were made using the immunoSEQ multiplex PCR assay. Held by TCRdb, this immuneACCESS table contains in-frame sequences only and omits some clones. Under half of the omission traces to an unresolved V gene where checked; the cause of the rest is unknown. The sample table contains about 150,000 clones; only one count was recorded for 86% of them. In total, the top ten clones hold roughly 5.8% of the sample. Sequencing used peripheral blood, obtained on day 0 of MenACWY control vaccination. These receptors were taken from an adult in good health.

This CDR3 is CASSVRDRDYEQYF. The CDR3 nucleotides read TGTGCCAGCAGCGTACGGGACAGGGACTACGAGCAGTACTTC. V is TRBV9 and J is TRBJ2-7, with 9 bases lining up with TRBD1. Germline CDR1 reads SGDLS; CDR2 reads YYNGEE. The CDR3 sequence is 14 residues long. Trimming cost V 1 base and J 3 bases; bases outside gene matches: 2.

The V and J genes are TRBV5-8 and TRBJ1-4, with 9 bases fitting TRBD1. V shed 1 base, J shed 14 bases, and the junction held 9 bases outside the gene matches. Germline V gives CDR1 SGHTS, CDR2 YDEGEE. The CDR3 sequence is 14 residues long. CDR3 sequence (DNA): TGTGCCAGCAGCTTGTACCCCTCAGACAGGGGGCTGTTTTTT. Its translation: CASSLYPSDRGLFF.

The chain employs TRBV5-1 and TRBJ2-1; unclear D gene. The CDR3 consists of 15 residues. V was trimmed by 2 bases and J by 3 bases, leaving 12 bases between them. CDR1 is SGHRS and CDR2 is YFSETQ in the germline V gene. CDR3 residues: CASSLGSGLYNEQFF. In DNA form, the CDR3 reads TGCGCCAGCAGCTTAGGCTCCGGGCTCTACAATGAGCAGTTCTTC.

This chain connects TRBV7-9 to TRBJ1-4, with D uncertain. V lost 1 base to trimming and J lost 0 bases, with 6 bases between them. The CDR3 is 15 amino acids. The germline CDR1 and CDR2 sequences are SEHNR and FQNEAQ (reference sequence). The CDR3: CASSLGLPTNEKLFF. The CDR3 DNA reads TGTGCCAGCAGCTTAGGACTCCCAACTAATGAAAAACTGTTTTTT.

This clone came up once. The V call is TRBV7-2, the J call TRBJ2-5, with unresolved D. Looked up from germline, CDR1 is SGHTA and CDR2 is FQGNSA. This CDR3 has 11 amino acids. V was trimmed by 2 bases and J by 5 bases, leaving 3 bases between them. CDR3: CASSLSETQYF. For the CDR3, the DNA is TGTGCCAGCAGCTTATCCGAGACCCAGTACTTC.

The chain employs TRBV27 and TRBJ1-5; no reliable D call. Germline V gene sequence: CDR1 MNHEY, CDR2 SMNVEV (reference sequence). The germline V and J ends were trimmed by 4 bases and 1 base, with 8 bases remaining between them. This CDR3 region has 14 residues. The CDR3 DNA follows: TGTGCCAGCAGTTATTCCAGAAGCAATCAGCCCCAGCATTTT. It is translated as CASSYSRSNQPQHF.

The rearrangement uses TRBV5-1 and TRBJ2-2; D call uncertain. V lost 4 bases to trimming and J lost 1 base, with 14 bases between them. The length of the CDR3 is 16 residues. Germline V gene data show CDR1 as SGHRS and CDR2 as YFSETQ. DNA for the CDR3: TGCGCCAGCAGCCTGAGGTCCAGCCGGAACACCGGGGAGCTGTTTTTT. As protein: CASSLRSSRNTGELFF.

The chain couples TRBV30 to TRBJ2-5, with D unclear. Germline V gene sequence: CDR1 GTSNPN, CDR2 SVGIG (reference sequence). The CDR3 consists of 11 residues. V was pared by 5 bases and J by 3 bases, with 7 bases between. The CDR3 sequence is CAWQTEETQYF. In DNA, the CDR3 is TGTGCCTGGCAAACAGAAGAGACCCAGTACTTC.

V usage is TRBV19 and J usage is TRBJ1-1; D is unresolved. Germline CDR1 LNHDA, CDR2 SQIVND (reference sequence). V lost 5 bases to trimming and J lost 6 bases, with 16 bases between them. The CDR3 has 14 residues. The CDR3 DNA follows: TGTGCCAGTAGTCACGGCAGGTCTGGGGCTGAAGCTTTCTTT. It is translated as CASSHGRSGAEAFF.

The J gene is TRBJ2-6, the V gene TRBV7-6; D is unclear. V was clipped by 6 bases and J by 0 bases, with 21 bases between them. CDR1 is SGHVS, CDR2 FNYEAQ, per germline. The CDR3 has 19 residues. The CDR3 coding sequence is TGTGCCAGCAGTTCTCGTCCTCTCACACAGCTCTCTGGGGCCAACGTCCTGACTTTC. It codes for CASSSRPLTQLSGANVLTF.